This T cell receptor (beta chain) comes out of a study of shared clonotypes between healthy human individuals. General study points: What naive subsets generally showed was a larger estimated richness than memory subsets showed. Specimens sampled were limited to blood, with tissue repertoires likely differing.

Points on this clone: Its antigen is as yet unknown.

The method was immunoSEQ multiplex PCR; TCRdb's version includes in-frame clones alone and lacks a portion of them. The sample holds about 2.4 million clones; roughly 93% are singletons and the top ten take 0.36%. Germline assignment: CDR1 SGHDT and CDR2 YYEEEE. This CDR3 region has 14 residues. The germline V and J ends were trimmed by 2 bases and 3 bases, with 10 bases remaining between them. CD45RA+ naive and CD45RA-negative memory subsets were separated from CD4+ cells. The specimen sequenced was naive CD4+ T cells from PBMCs. Subset of the sample: CD45RA+ positively selected. This rearrangement joins TRBV5-6 to TRBJ2-3, with a weak D call TRBD2 (6 bases). The TCR originated in a man between 18 and 35 years old in good health. Some clones in this sample may be carry-over from other donors' samples. The CDR3 spells CASSFAGSTDTQYF. The DNA for the CDR3 is TGTGCCAGCAGCTTTGCCGGGAGTACAGATACGCAGTATTTT.